This T cell receptor (beta chain) was captured in a study of blood T cell repertoires in COVID-19. Methods used by the authors: Amplification of reference gene primers was used by the study to estimate nucleated cell counts. The method was immunoSEQ multiplex PCR; TCRdb's version includes in-frame clones alone and lacks a portion of them. V and J calls and clone size are as listed in that table; D and trimming were resolved from the DNA. The sample records fewer than 140,000 clones, approximately 80% being singletons. Looked up from germline, CDR1 is SGHTA and CDR2 is FQGNSA. V was shortened by 7 bases and J by 2 bases, with 12 bases between the two germline ends. The CDR3 loop spans 14 amino acids.

The chain recombines TRBV7-2 with TRBJ1-3; D call uncertain. This clonotype was sampled from a woman in her sixties with acute or convalescent COVID-19. Sequenced: peripheral blood. The CDR3 DNA sequence: TGTGCCAGCACCCTTAGAATTGCTGGAAACACCATATATTTT. It translates to CASTLRIAGNTIYF. The full variable domain, rest sourced from reference TRBV7-2 and TRBJ1-3, is GAGVSQSPSNKVTEKGKDVELRCDPISGHTALYWYRQSLGQGLEFLIYFQGNSAPDKSGLPSDRFSAERTGGSVSTLTIQRTQQEDSAVYLCASTLRIAGNTIYFGEGSWLTVV.